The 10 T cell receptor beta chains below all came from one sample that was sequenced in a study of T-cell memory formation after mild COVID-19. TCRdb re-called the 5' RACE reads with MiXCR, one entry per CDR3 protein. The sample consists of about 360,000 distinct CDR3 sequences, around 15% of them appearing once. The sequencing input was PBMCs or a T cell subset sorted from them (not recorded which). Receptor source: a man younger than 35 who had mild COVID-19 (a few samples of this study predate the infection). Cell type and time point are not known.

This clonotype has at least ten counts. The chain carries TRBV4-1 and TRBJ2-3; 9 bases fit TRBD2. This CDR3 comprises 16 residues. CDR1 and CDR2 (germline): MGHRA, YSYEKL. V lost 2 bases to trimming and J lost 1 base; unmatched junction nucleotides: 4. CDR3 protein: CASSQRLAGGTDTQYF. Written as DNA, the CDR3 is TGCGCCAGCAGCCAACGTTTAGCGGGGGGCACAGATACGCAGTATTTT.

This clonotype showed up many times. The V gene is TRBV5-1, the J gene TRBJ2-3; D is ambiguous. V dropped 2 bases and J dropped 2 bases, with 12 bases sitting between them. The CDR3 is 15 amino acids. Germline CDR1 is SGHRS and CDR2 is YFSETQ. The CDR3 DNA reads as TGCGCCAGCAGCTTTGGGCAATCAACCACAGATACGCAGTATTTT. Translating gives CASSFGQSTTDTQYF.

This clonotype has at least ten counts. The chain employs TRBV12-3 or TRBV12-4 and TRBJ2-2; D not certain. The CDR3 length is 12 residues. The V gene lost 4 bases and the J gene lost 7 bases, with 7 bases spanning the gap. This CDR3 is CASSSPGGELFF. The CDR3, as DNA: TGTGCCAGCAGTTCTCCCGGCGGGGAGCTGTTTTTT.

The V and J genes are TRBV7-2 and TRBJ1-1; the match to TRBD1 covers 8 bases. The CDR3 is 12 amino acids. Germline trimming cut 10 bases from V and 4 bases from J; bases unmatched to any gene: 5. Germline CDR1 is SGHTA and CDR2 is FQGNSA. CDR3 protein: CATGDRGTEAFF. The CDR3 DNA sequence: TGTGCCACCGGAGACAGGGGCACTGAAGCTTTCTTT.

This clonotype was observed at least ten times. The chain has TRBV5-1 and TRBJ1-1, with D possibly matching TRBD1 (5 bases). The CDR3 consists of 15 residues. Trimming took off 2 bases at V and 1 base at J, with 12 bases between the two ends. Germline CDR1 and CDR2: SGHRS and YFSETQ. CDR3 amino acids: CASSFTGPSNTEAFF. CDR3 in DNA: TGCGCCAGCAGCTTTACGGGACCATCGAACACTGAAGCTTTCTTT.

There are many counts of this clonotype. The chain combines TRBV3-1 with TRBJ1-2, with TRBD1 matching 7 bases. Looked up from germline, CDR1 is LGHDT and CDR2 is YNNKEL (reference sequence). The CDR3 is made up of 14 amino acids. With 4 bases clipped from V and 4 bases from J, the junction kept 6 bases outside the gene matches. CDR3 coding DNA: TGTGCCAGCAGCCCCAGGGGGTCCCCCTATGGCTACACCTTC. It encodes CASSPRGSPYGYTF.

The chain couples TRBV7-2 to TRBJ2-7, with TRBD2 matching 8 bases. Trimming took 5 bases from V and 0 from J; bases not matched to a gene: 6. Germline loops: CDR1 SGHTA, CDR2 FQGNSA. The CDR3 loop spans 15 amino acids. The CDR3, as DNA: TGTGCCAGCAGCGAAAGCGGGGGAAGCTCCTACGAGCAGTACTTC. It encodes CASSESGGSSYEQYF.

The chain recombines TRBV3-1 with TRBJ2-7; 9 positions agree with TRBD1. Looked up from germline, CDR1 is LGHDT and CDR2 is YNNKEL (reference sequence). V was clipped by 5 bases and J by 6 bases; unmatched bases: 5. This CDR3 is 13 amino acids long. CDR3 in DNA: TGTGCCAGCAGCGCACAGGGGGCTGGCGAGCAGTACTTC. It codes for CASSAQGAGEQYF.

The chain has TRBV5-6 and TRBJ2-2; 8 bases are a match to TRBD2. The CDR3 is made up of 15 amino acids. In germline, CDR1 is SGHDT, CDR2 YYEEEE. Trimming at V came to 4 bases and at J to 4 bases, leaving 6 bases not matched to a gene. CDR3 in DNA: TGTGCCAGCAGCGCGGGACGGGAGGGCACCGGGGAGCTGTTTTTT. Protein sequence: CASSAGREGTGELFF.

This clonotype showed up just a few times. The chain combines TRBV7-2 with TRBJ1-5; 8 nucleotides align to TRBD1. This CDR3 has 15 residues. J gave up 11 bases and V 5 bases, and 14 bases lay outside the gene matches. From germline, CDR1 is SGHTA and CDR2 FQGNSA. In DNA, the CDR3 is TGTGCCAGCAGCGACCGCAGGGGGCTCTTTACGTCCCAGCATTTT. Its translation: CASSDRRGLFTSQHF.